This TCR beta chain derives from a study of Ad26.COV2.S vaccination and SARS-CoV-2 variants. This sample's treatment: approximately 18 received Ad26.COV2.S at low or high dose, single or two shots; roughly five received placebo; per-sample allocation not given. Each sample was drawn 63 days after the first injection (of vaccine or placebo). Broader study findings: Greater spike-specific TCR breadth was seen in vaccine recipients than in placebo recipients.

On this clone: Antigen: not known.

CDR1 and CDR2 (germline): MNHNS, SASEGT. The V gene lost 3 bases and the J gene lost 2 bases, with 14 bases spanning the gap. The CDR3 covers 15 residues. Only in-frame clones appear in the TCRdb table, and some are missing; sequencing was by immunoSEQ multiplex PCR. In the table there are about 460,000 clones, 89% of which are singletons. The sequence came from a person between 18 and 65 years old who received the Ad26.COV2.S COVID-19 vaccine or a placebo. Source: peripheral blood, taken in a trial of Ad26.COV2.S vaccine versus placebo. The gene calls are TRBV6-1 and TRBJ2-7, with D perhaps matching TRBD1 or TRBD2 (5 bases each). This chain's CDR3 is CASSDPGTPTYEQYF. CDR3 in DNA: TGTGCCAGCAGTGACCCCGGGACCCCAACCTACGAGCAGTACTTC.